Below are 14 T cell receptor beta chains sequenced from a single sample in a study. TCRdb passed the 5' RACE reads through MiXCR, listing each CDR3 protein once. The sample lists about 7,800 distinct CDR3 sequences; less than 40% were seen once. Input material: tumor-infiltrating memory CD4+ T cells sorted from the breast tumor. Noted subset: memory CD4+ T cells, CD4+CD45RO+CD25-. These receptors were taken from a female donor with breast cancer.

This clonotype was detected only a few times. The CDR3 DNA reads as TGTGCCAGCAGCGTCGGGACTAGCGGCTCTGGGGAGACCCAGTACTTC. Translation gives CASSVGTSGSGETQYF. V and J are TRBV9 and TRBJ2-5; 11 bases are a match to TRBD2. This CDR3 is built from 16 residues. V gave up 2 bases and J gave up 5 bases; unmatched junction bases: 8. Germline lookup yields CDR1 SGDLS and CDR2 YYNGEE.

Details on this clonotype: A much larger clone sits a single nucleotide away, making a read error possible. This sequence joins TRBV28 and TRBJ1-2, with TRBD1 matching over 7 bases. CDR1 is MDHEN, CDR2 SYDVKM, per germline. The V gene end was trimmed by 5 bases and the J gene end by 4 bases; junction bases not matched to a gene: 4. This CDR3 has 13 amino acids. CDR3 nucleotides: TGTGCCAGCAGTGTAACAGGGGCCTATGGCTACACCTTC. Its translation: CASSVTGAYGYTF.

This clonotype was seen at least ten times. The chain employs TRBV2 and TRBJ2-5; the match to TRBD1 covers 8 bases. This CDR3 comprises 13 residues. Germline V lookup: CDR1 SNHLY, CDR2 FYNNEI. The V gene end was trimmed by 6 bases and the J gene end by 4 bases; junction bases not matched to a gene: 4. The CDR3 DNA reads TGTGCCAGCAGCGCAGACAGGGGAGAGACCCAGTACTTC. It yields the protein CASSADRGETQYF.

Of note for this clonotype: Just one base apart from a much larger clone, this may be a read error. The chain combines TRBV14 with TRBJ1-1, with D hard to call. CDR3 length: 15 residues. Germline loops: CDR1 SGHDN, CDR2 FVKESK. The CDR3 sequence: CASSPTWEANSEAFF. In nucleotides, the CDR3 is TGTGCCAGCAGCCCGACGTGGGAGGCGAACTCTGAAGCTTTCTTT.

In nucleotides, the CDR3 is TGTGCCAGCAACGCGAACCCAGGGGCGGATGAGCAGTTCTTC. It specifies CASNANPGADEQFF. The chain uses TRBV7-8 and TRBJ2-1; TRBD1 is a possible D gene (6 bases). The CDR3 length is 14 residues. V was clipped by 7 bases and J by 8 bases, with 18 bases between them. Germline V gene sequence: CDR1 SGHVS, CDR2 FQNEAQ.

The rearrangement links TRBV5-1 to TRBJ2-2; D perhaps matches TRBD1 (6 bases). The CDR3 is 16 residues long. V was shortened by 0 bases and J by 5 bases, with 14 bases between the two germline ends. The germline gives CDR1 SGHRS, CDR2 YFSETQ. The chain's CDR3 is CASSLDPGVETGELFF. The CDR3 DNA sequence: TGCGCCAGCAGCTTGGATCCAGGGGTGGAGACCGGGGAGCTGTTTTTT. Complete variable domain (other parts from reference TRBV5-1 and TRBJ2-2): KAGVTQTPRYLIKTRGQQVTLSCSPISGHRSVSWYQQTPGQGLQFLFEYFSETQRNKGNFPGRFSGRQFSNSRSEMNVSTLELGDSALYLCASSLDPGVETGELFFGEGSRLTVL.

By share, this clonotype counts as medium-sized (0.01 to 0.1%). The V call is TRBV4-1, the J call TRBJ2-1, with 8 positions matching TRBD2. Germline V CDR1 and CDR2: MGHRA, YSYEKL. J was trimmed by 2 bases and V by 3 bases; bases with no gene match: 15. The CDR3 consists of 19 residues. The CDR3 spells CASSHPLGGTSGTYNEQFF. The DNA of the CDR3 is TGCGCCAGCAGCCACCCCCTTGGAGGGACTAGTGGAACCTACAATGAGCAGTTCTTC.

The chain joins TRBV20-1 to TRBJ2-1; the D call may be TRBD1 or TRBD2 (6 bases each). V was cut by 6 bases and J by 10 bases, with 22 bases left in between. Germline assignment: CDR1 DFQATT and CDR2 SNEGSKA (reference sequence). The CDR3 runs to 14 residues. This chain's CDR3 is CSAPDRGRPSEQFF. CDR3 in DNA: TGCAGTGCCCCAGACCGGGGGCGGCCCTCCGAGCAGTTCTTC.

This clonotype is medium-sized by share. The V and J genes are TRBV6-1 and TRBJ1-1; 9 bases line up with TRBD1. Trimming took 6 bases from V and 3 from J; bases not matched to a gene: 8. The CDR3 is 15 residues long. Germline CDR1 MNHNS, CDR2 SASEGT. The CDR3 region is CASRAFTGGDTEAFF. CDR3 DNA: TGTGCCAGCAGAGCATTTACAGGGGGCGACACTGAAGCTTTCTTT.

The chain joins TRBV4-1 to TRBJ1-5; no definite D call. Deletions cut 4 bases from V and 2 bases from J, with 18 bases between. CDR3 length: 17 residues. The germline V gene encodes CDR1 MGHRA and CDR2 YSYEKL. CDR3 amino acids: CASSPIARWKGNQPQHF. As DNA, the CDR3 is TGCGCCAGCAGCCCCATCGCTCGGTGGAAGGGCAATCAGCCCCAGCATTTT.

The rearrangement links TRBV7-8 to TRBJ2-4; 7 bases agree with TRBD2. The ends lost 5 bases at V and 0 bases at J; junction bases unmatched: 10. Germline assignment: CDR1 SGHVS and CDR2 FQNEAQ. The CDR3 contains 17 residues. The CDR3 sequence is CASSPGRAGVAKNIQYF. For the CDR3, the DNA is TGTGCCAGCAGCCCTGGGCGGGCGGGGGTAGCCAAAAACATTCAGTACTTC.

Within the sample, this clonotype is medium-sized. A read error may account for a junction end that differs from germline. The rearrangement joins TRBV7-3 to TRBJ2-1; D call uncertain. Germline V gives CDR1 SGHTA, CDR2 FQGTGA. The CDR3 sequence is 13 residues long. CDR3 residues: CASSLTPDNEQFF. The CDR3, as DNA: TGTGCCAGCAGCCTAACCCCTGACAATGAGCAGTTCTTC.

The sample holds one count of this clonotype. The chain joins TRBV20-1 to TRBJ2-1, with 8 bases identical to TRBD2. The CDR3 runs to 14 residues. Germline V gene data show CDR1 as DFQATT and CDR2 as SNEGSKA (reference sequence). The junction had 5 bases not matched to a gene; V was cut back by 7 bases and J by 0 bases. CDR3 sequence (DNA): TGCAGTGTAGCGGGACCCTACTCCTACAATGAGCAGTTCTTC. Its protein is CSVAGPYSYNEQFF.

The rearrangement joins TRBV6-1 to TRBJ2-1, with D uncertain. The CDR3 has 15 residues. CDR1 and CDR2 (germline): MNHNS, SASEGT. The germline V and J ends were trimmed by 5 bases and 3 bases, with 14 bases remaining between them. This CDR3 is CASSRVFGCYNEQFF. CDR3 nucleotide sequence: TGTGCCAGCAGTAGGGTCTTCGGGTGCTACAATGAGCAGTTCTTC.